The 30 T cell receptor beta chains below were found in one sample sequenced in a study of blood T cell repertoires in COVID-19. Libraries were prepared by immunoSEQ multiplex PCR; TCRdb keeps only in-frame clonotypes and omits some of them. Altogether hundreds of thousands of clones are present, around 86% being singletons, with the ten largest covering 5% to 5.5%. The source material was PBMCs or T cells enriched from blood (not recorded which). These receptors originate from a man aged 55 to 70 who had recovered from COVID-19.

The chain is built from TRBV2 and TRBJ1-2, with 8 bases aligning to TRBD1. Germline CDR1 reads SNHLY; CDR2 reads FYNNEI. The CDR3 is 15 residues long. Trimming removed 5 bases from V and 0 bases from J; junction bases left unmatched: 5. CDR3 in amino acids: CASSRDRYSNYGYTF. The CDR3 coding sequence is TGTGCCAGCAGTCGGGACAGGTACTCTAACTATGGCTACACCTTC.

The chain recombines TRBV2 with TRBJ1-2; the D gene is possibly TRBD1 (5 bases). V lost 7 bases and J 0 bases, leaving 15 bases between the germline ends. The CDR3 totals 15 residues. Germline V lookup: CDR1 SNHLY, CDR2 FYNNEI. CDR3: CASTYLAGSNYGYTF. The CDR3 DNA reads TGTGCCAGCACTTATCTGGCAGGGTCTAACTATGGCTACACCTTC.

This chain connects TRBV7-2 to TRBJ1-5, with 8 bases aligning to TRBD1. V trimming: 2 bases; J trimming: 0 bases; junction bases outside the gene matches: 3. CDR3 length equals 16 residues. Germline CDR1 and CDR2: SGHTA and FQGNSA. For the CDR3, the DNA is TGTGCCAGCAGCTTAACAGGGGGACCTAGCAATCAGCCCCAGCATTTT. Translating gives CASSLTGGPSNQPQHF.

The chain employs TRBV19 and TRBJ2-1, with D perhaps TRBD2 (7 bases). Trimming shortened V by 0 bases and J by 5 bases, and 11 bases separated the two germline ends. The germline CDR1 and CDR2 sequences are LNHDA and SQIVND (reference sequence). The CDR3 is made up of 15 amino acids. The CDR3 DNA reads TGTGCCAGTAGTATAGATGGGGGGGCCCACAATGAGCAGTTCTTC. It specifies CASSIDGGAHNEQFF.

This chain connects TRBV7-9 to TRBJ2-3, with 7 bases matching TRBD2. Trimming cost V 4 bases and J 2 bases; bases outside gene matches: 18. CDR1 is SEHNR, CDR2 FQNEAQ, per germline (reference sequence). This CDR3 contains 19 residues. CDR3 sequence reads: CASSSTRATGSGFTDTQYF. CDR3 DNA sequence: TGTGCCAGCAGCTCGACCCGGGCCACGGGTAGCGGGTTCACAGATACGCAGTATTTT.

This clone was counted a single time. The chain is built from TRBV6-5 and TRBJ1-1, with D tentatively TRBD1 (5 bases). The CDR3 has 13 amino acids. Germline CDR1 and CDR2: MNHEY and SVGAGI. V gave up 6 bases and J gave up 3 bases, with 11 bases separating them. Here the CDR3 DNA reads TGTGCCAGCAGGGGGGGGAGGGACACTGAAGCTTTCTTT. Its translation is CASRGGRDTEAFF.

The V gene is TRBV4-2, the J gene TRBJ2-1, with 10 bases fitting TRBD2. The CDR3 runs 15 residues. V lost 5 bases, J lost 4 bases, and 5 bases stayed unmatched. The germline gives CDR1 LGHNA, CDR2 YNFKEQ. In nucleotides, the CDR3 is TGTGCCAGCAGCGGTCGGACTAGCGGTTACAATGAGCAGTTCTTC. Amino acid sequence: CASSGRTSGYNEQFF.

This rearrangement joins TRBV4-1 to TRBJ2-1; tentatively, D is TRBD2 (6 bases). V dropped 3 bases and J dropped 5 bases, with 11 bases sitting between them. The CDR3 loop spans 14 amino acids. Germline CDR1 reads MGHRA; CDR2 reads YSYEKL. The CDR3 region has the DNA TGCGCCAGCAGCCAGGTACTAGCCGACAATGAGCAGTTCTTC. Its protein product is CASSQVLADNEQFF.

The J gene is TRBJ1-2, the V gene TRBV28; 7 bases are shared with TRBD1. This CDR3 comprises 14 residues. The germline gives CDR1 MDHEN, CDR2 SYDVKM. The trim removed 7 bases at V and 4 bases at J, leaving 9 bases unmatched. The CDR3, as DNA: TGTGCCAGCACCCCAGGGGGTGTGAGCTATGGCTACACCTTC. The encoded protein is CASTPGGVSYGYTF.

J is TRBJ2-5 and V is TRBV7-2; D gene unclear. Trimming took off 5 bases at V and 5 bases at J, with 6 bases between the two ends. Germline loops: CDR1 SGHTA, CDR2 FQGNSA. The CDR3 runs 11 residues. The CDR3 here is CASSRRETQYF. The CDR3 DNA reads TGTGCCAGCAGCCGCCGGGAGACCCAGTACTTC. Full variable domain (missing parts from reference TRBV7-2 and TRBJ2-5): GAGVSQSPSNKVTEKGKDVELRCDPISGHTALYWYRQSLGQGLEFLIYFQGNSAPDKSGLPSDRFSAERTGGSVSTLTIQRTQQEDSAVYLCASSRRETQYFGPGTRLLVL.

J is TRBJ1-2 and V is TRBV27, with TRBD1 matching 9 bases. Germline V gene sequence: CDR1 MNHEY, CDR2 SMNVEV (reference sequence). Trimming removed 5 bases from V and 8 bases from J; junction bases left unmatched: 6. The CDR3 length is 13 residues. The CDR3 sequence: CASSPRTGVGYTF. Written as DNA, the CDR3 is TGTGCCAGCAGTCCACGGACAGGGGTGGGCTACACCTTC.

The chain joins TRBV3-1 (or the pseudogene TRBV3-2) to TRBJ2-7; D not certain. The germline V gene has CDR1 LGHDT and CDR2 YNNKEL (reference sequence). Trimming left V 0 bases short and J 0 bases short, with 12 bases between. The CDR3 is made up of 16 amino acids. The CDR3 loop reads CASSQDLTESSYEQYF. As DNA, the CDR3 is TGTGCCAGCAGCCAAGATTTAACTGAGAGCTCCTACGAGCAGTACTTC.

This clone was seen just once. The chain has TRBV2 and TRBJ2-7, with 12 bases lining up with TRBD2. Germline-derived CDR1 and CDR2 are SNHLY and FYNNEI. Trimming cost V 8 bases and J 12 bases; bases outside gene matches: 5. The CDR3 sequence is 11 residues long. The CDR3 loop reads CASRLAGDWYF. CDR3 DNA: TGTGCCAGCCGACTAGCGGGAGATTGGTACTTC.

The V gene is TRBV5-6, the J gene TRBJ2-1; 7 bases align to TRBD1. Germline CDR1 SGHDT, CDR2 YYEEEE. This CDR3 is built from 17 residues. V shed 4 bases and J 5 bases; nucleotides not matched to a gene: 15. The CDR3 coding sequence is TGTGCCAGCAGCCGAAAAGGGACAGTTAAGGGGGACAATGAGCAGTTCTTC. It codes for CASSRKGTVKGDNEQFF.

The CDR3 here is CASSRRQGREKLFF. The CDR3, as DNA: TGTGCCAGCAGTAGGCGACAGGGTCGGGAAAAACTGTTTTTT. The V gene is TRBV28, the J gene TRBJ1-4, with TRBD1 matching over 7 bases. Trimming at V came to 5 bases and at J to 8 bases, leaving 8 bases not matched to a gene. This CDR3 is built from 14 residues. CDR1 and CDR2 from the germline V gene are MDHEN and SYDVKM.

The rearrangement links TRBV21-1 to TRBJ1-2; no DNA check was done on the table's D call, TRBD1. TRBV21-1 is termed a pseudogene. The CDR3 length is 15 residues. DNA of the CDR3: TGTGCCAGCAGCAAAAGGGGCAGAGCTAACTATGGCTACACCTTC. Residues: CASSKRGRANYGYTF.

The V call is TRBV7-3, the J call TRBJ2-7; 14 positions agree with TRBD2. Trimming at V came to 5 bases and at J to 4 bases, leaving 4 bases not matched to a gene. This CDR3 spans 15 amino acids. Per germline, CDR1 SGHTA and CDR2 FQGTGA. Here the CDR3 DNA reads TGTGCCAGCAGCCTGGGACTAGCGGGAGCGTACGAGCAGTACTTC. Protein: CASSLGLAGAYEQYF.

The CDR3 DNA follows: TGTGCCAGCAGCTTAAGGAGTAAAGAGACCCAGTACTTC. Translation gives CASSLRSKETQYF. This chain links TRBV7-3 with TRBJ2-5; no clear D gene. Deletions cut 1 base from V and 3 bases from J, with 6 bases between. The V gene's germline CDR1 is SGHTA and CDR2 FQGTGA. The CDR3 length is 13 residues.

The chain has TRBV9 and TRBJ1-1, with 7 bases fitting TRBD1. V trimming: 3 bases; J trimming: 1 base; junction bases outside the gene matches: 6. Per germline, CDR1 SGDLS and CDR2 YYNGEE. This CDR3 is built from 15 residues. CDR3 DNA sequence: TGTGCCAGCAGCGCCACCGGGACAGCGAACACTGAAGCTTTCTTT. This encodes CASSATGTANTEAFF.

The chain employs TRBV12-5 and TRBJ2-1; 7 nucleotides line up with TRBD2. V shed 6 bases and J 3 bases; nucleotides not matched to a gene: 2. This CDR3 is 13 amino acids long. Germline CDR1 and CDR2: LGHNT and FRNRAP. In nucleotides, the CDR3 is TGTGCTAGTGGGTCGGGGGGCTACAATGAGCAGTTCTTC. Its protein is CASGSGGYNEQFF. Combining the CDR3 with reference TRBV12-5 and TRBJ2-1 gives the whole variable domain DARVTQTPRHKVTEMGQEVTMRCQPILGHNTVFWYRQTMMQGLELLAYFRNRAPLDDSGMPKDRFSAEMPDATLATLKIQPSEPRDSAVYFCASGSGGYNEQFFGPGTRLTVL.

This sequence joins TRBV5-6 and TRBJ2-1; possibly TRBD2 for D (6 bases). The length of the CDR3 is 15 residues. Trimming took 2 bases from V and 0 from J, leaving 9 bases between them. Germline-derived CDR1 and CDR2 are SGHDT and YYEEEE. The CDR3 coding sequence is TGTGCCAGCAGCTTTTTTAGCGGCTCCTACAATGAGCAGTTCTTC. Protein: CASSFFSGSYNEQFF.

The genes are TRBV10-2 and TRBJ2-3; D uncertain. The CDR3 extends over 14 amino acids. V was pared by 6 bases and J by 0 bases, with 10 bases between. CDR1 and CDR2 (germline): WSHSY, SAAADI. CDR3 nucleotide sequence: TGCGCCAGCAGACAGACGTCTAGCACAGATACGCAGTATTTT. Translated: CASRQTSSTDTQYF.

The genes are TRBV9 and TRBJ2-7; 13 nucleotides agree with TRBD2. The CDR3 extends over 15 amino acids. V dropped 3 bases and J dropped 3; count of bases not matched to a gene: 3. From germline, CDR1 is SGDLS and CDR2 YYNGEE. CDR3 sequence reads: CASSGGTSGNYEQYF. The CDR3 coding sequence is TGTGCCAGCAGCGGGGGGACTAGCGGGAACTACGAGCAGTACTTC.

The chain joins TRBV29-1 to TRBJ2-3; possible D gene TRBD2, 6 bases. The V end was cut by 0 bases, the J end by 2 bases, with 6 bases between. This CDR3 comprises 13 residues. The germline gives CDR1 SQVTM, CDR2 ANQGSEA. The CDR3: CSVEEGLTDTQYF. The CDR3 DNA reads TGCAGCGTTGAAGAGGGACTCACAGATACGCAGTATTTT.

Comment on this clone: Other DNA sequences in the same sample also yield this CDR3. The rearrangement uses TRBV6-5 and TRBJ2-5; D not resolved. Trimming shortened V by 0 bases and J by 4 bases, and 3 bases separated the two germline ends. Germline V lookup: CDR1 MNHEY, CDR2 SVGAGI. The CDR3 sequence is 12 residues long. Here the CDR3 reads CASSYSRETQYF. The CDR3 coding sequence is TGTGCCAGCAGTTACTCTAGAGAGACCCAGTACTTC.

The chain carries TRBV3-1 (or the pseudogene TRBV3-2) and TRBJ2-3; D unclear. This CDR3 spans 15 amino acids. From germline, CDR1 is LGHDT and CDR2 YNNKEL (reference sequence). Trimming took off 0 bases at V and 4 bases at J, with 11 bases between the two ends. In DNA form, the CDR3 reads TGTGCCAGCAGCCAAGAGATTACCAGTCCAGATACGCAGTATTTT. It specifies CASSQEITSPDTQYF.

The chain is built from TRBV30 and TRBJ1-6; 11 bases are shared with TRBD1. The germline CDR1 and CDR2 sequences are GTSNPN and SVGIG (reference sequence). CDR3 length: 14 amino acids. The V and J ends lost 3 bases and 6 bases, in that order; junction bases with no gene match: 1. CDR3 in amino acids: CAWRGQGGNSPLHF. The DNA for the CDR3 is TGTGCCTGGAGGGGACAGGGGGGTAATTCACCCCTCCACTTT. Based on the CDR3 plus reference TRBV30 and TRBJ1-6, the full variable domain is SQTIHQWPATLVQPVGSPLSLECTVEGTSNPNLYWYRQAAGRGLQLLFYSVGIGQISSEVPQNLSASRPQDRQFILSSKKLLLSDSGFYLCAWRGQGGNSPLHFGNGTRLTVT.

This chain uses TRBV18 with TRBJ1-5; TRBD1 matches 8 bases. Germline V lookup: CDR1 KGHSH, CDR2 LQKENI. CDR3 length: 15 residues. V lost 5 bases, J lost 6 bases, and 9 bases stayed unmatched. The CDR3 nucleotides are TGTGCCAGCTCATCCGGACAGGGTCCAACTCAGCCCCAGCATTTT. It is translated as CASSSGQGPTQPQHF. The entire variable domain, with the rest obtained from reference TRBV18 and TRBJ1-5, is as follows: NAGVMQNPRHLVRRRGQEARLRCSPMKGHSHVYWYRQLPEEGLKFMVYLQKENIIDESGMPKERFSAEFPKEGPSILRIQQVVRGDSAAYFCASSSGQGPTQPQHFGDGTRLSIL.

The chain employs TRBV5-1 and TRBJ2-3; D remains unclear. The length of the CDR3 is 13 residues. Looked up from germline, CDR1 is SGHRS and CDR2 is YFSETQ. The V end lost 1 base, the J end lost 5 bases, and 8 bases lay between the germline ends. This chain's CDR3 is CASSLQRLDTQYF. The CDR3, as DNA: TGCGCCAGCAGCTTGCAACGGTTAGATACGCAGTATTTT.

This clone was seen a few times. This chain joins TRBV3-1 (or the pseudogene TRBV3-2) and TRBJ1-1, with a possible D match to TRBD1 (5 bases). The CDR3 has 14 residues. V was trimmed by 4 bases and J by 1 base, leaving 10 bases between them. Looked up from germline, CDR1 is LGHDT and CDR2 is YNNKEL (reference sequence). CDR3: CASSPAGGNTEAFF. The CDR3 DNA is TGTGCCAGCAGCCCGGCCGGGGGGAACACTGAAGCTTTCTTT.